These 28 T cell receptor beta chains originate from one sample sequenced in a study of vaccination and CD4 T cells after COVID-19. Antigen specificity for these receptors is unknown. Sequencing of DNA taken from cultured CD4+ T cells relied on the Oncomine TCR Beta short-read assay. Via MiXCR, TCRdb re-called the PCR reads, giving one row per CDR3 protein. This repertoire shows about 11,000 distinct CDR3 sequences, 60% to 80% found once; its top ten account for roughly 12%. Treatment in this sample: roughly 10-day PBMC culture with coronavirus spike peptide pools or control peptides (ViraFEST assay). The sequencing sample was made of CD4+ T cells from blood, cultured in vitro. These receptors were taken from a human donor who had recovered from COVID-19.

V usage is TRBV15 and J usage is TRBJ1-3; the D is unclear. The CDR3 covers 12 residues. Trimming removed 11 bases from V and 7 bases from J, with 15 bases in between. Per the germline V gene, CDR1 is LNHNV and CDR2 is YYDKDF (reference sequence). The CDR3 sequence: CAASETGNTIYF. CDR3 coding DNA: TGTGCCGCCTCCGAAACGGGGAACACCATATATTTT.

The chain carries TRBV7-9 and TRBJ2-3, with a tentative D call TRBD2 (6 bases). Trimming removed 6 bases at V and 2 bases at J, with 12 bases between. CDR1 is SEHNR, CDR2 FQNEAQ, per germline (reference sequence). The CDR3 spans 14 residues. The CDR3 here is CASSIGGFTDTQYF. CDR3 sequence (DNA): TGTGCCAGCAGTATCGGAGGGTTCACAGATACGCAGTATTTT.

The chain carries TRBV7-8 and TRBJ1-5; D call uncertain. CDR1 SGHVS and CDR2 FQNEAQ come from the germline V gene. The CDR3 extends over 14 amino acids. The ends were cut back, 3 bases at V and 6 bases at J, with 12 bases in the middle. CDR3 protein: CASSFVKKGQPQHF. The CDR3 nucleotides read TGTGCCAGCAGCTTTGTGAAGAAGGGTCAGCCCCAGCATTTT.

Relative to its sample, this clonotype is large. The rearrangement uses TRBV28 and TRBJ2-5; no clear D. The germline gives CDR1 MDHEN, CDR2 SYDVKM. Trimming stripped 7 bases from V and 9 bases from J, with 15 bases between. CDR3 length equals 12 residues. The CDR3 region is CASIAKPGAQYF. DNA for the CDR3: TGTGCCAGCATTGCAAAACCTGGGGCCCAGTACTTC.

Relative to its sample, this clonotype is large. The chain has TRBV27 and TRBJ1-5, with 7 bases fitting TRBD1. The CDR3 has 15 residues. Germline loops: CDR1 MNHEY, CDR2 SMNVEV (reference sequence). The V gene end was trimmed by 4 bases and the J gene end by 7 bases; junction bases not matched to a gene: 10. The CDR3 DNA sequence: TGTGCCAGCAGTTCCCTGAGTGGCAGGGGGCAGCCCCAGCATTTT. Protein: CASSSLSGRGQPQHF.

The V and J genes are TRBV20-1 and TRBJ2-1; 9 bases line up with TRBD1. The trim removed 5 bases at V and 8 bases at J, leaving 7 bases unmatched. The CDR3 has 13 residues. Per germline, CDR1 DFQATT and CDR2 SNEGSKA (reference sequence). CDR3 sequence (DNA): TGCAGTGCTCTCCTGGACAGGGGCCATGAGCAGTTCTTC. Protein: CSALLDRGHEQFF.

The CDR3 spells CSAGDREDYGYTF. Here the CDR3 DNA reads TGCAGCGCGGGGGACAGGGAAGACTATGGCTACACCTTC. This rearrangement joins TRBV29-1 to TRBJ1-2, with 9 bases matching TRBD1. V shed 7 bases, J shed 3 bases, and the junction held 6 bases outside the gene matches. CDR3 length equals 13 residues. Germline V gene data show CDR1 as SQVTM and CDR2 as ANQGSEA.

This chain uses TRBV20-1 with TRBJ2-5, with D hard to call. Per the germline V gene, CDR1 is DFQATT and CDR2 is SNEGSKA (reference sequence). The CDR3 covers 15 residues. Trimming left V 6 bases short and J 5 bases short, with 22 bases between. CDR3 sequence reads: CSASRSASGSETQYF. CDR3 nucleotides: TGCAGTGCCTCGAGATCGGCCTCGGGTTCGGAGACCCAGTACTTC.

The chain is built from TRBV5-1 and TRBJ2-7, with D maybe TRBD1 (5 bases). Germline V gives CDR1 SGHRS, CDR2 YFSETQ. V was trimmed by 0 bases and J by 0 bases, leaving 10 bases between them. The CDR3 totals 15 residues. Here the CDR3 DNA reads TGCGCCAGCAGCTTGGGGGGCCCACCCTCCTACGAGCAGTACTTC. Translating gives CASSLGGPPSYEQYF.

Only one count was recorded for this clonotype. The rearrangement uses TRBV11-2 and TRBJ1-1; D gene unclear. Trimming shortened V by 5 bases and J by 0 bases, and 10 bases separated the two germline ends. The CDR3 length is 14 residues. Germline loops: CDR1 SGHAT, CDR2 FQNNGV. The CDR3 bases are TGTGCCAGCAGCCGACTCCCAGTGAACACTGAAGCTTTCTTT. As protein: CASSRLPVNTEAFF.

The CDR3 here is CASSYVSSSYEQYF. CDR3 nucleotides: TGTGCCAGCAGTTACGTCTCGAGCTCCTACGAGCAGTACTTC. V gene TRBV6-5 combines with J gene TRBJ2-7; D unresolved. The V end was cut by 2 bases, the J end by 0 bases, with 8 bases between. Germline V gene sequence: CDR1 MNHEY, CDR2 SVGAGI. The CDR3 totals 14 residues.

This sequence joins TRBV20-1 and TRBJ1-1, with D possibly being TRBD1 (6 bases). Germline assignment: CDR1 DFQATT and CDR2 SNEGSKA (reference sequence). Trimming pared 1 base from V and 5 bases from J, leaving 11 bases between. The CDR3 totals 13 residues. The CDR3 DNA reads TGCAGTGCTAGAGCAGGGGCGGGTACTGAAGCTTTCTTT. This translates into CSARAGAGTEAFF.

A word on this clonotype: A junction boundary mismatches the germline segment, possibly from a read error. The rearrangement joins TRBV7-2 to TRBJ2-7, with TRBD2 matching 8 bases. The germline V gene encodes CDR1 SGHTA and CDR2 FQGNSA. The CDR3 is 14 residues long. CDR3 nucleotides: TGTGCCAGCAGCTTAGCAGCAGAGGCTAGCGGGTCTTCCTTC. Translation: CASSLAAEASGSSF.

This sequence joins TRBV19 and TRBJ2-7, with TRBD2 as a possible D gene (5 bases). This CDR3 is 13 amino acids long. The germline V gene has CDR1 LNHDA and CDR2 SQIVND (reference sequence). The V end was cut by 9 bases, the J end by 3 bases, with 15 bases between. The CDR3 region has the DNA TGTGCCAGCAACCCCGGCGGGCGCTACGAGCAGTACTTC. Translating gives CASNPGGRYEQYF.

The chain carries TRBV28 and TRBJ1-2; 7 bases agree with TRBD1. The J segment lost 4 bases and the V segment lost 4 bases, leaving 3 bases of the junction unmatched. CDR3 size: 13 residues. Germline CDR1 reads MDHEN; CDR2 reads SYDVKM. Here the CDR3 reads CASSSKGAYGYTF. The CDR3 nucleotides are TGTGCCAGCAGTTCCAAGGGGGCCTATGGCTACACCTTC.

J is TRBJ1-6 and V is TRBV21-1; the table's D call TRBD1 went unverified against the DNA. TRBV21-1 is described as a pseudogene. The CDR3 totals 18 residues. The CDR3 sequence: CASSKECDRGGYNSPLHF. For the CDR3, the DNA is TGTGCCAGCAGCAAAGAATGTGACAGGGGGGGGTATAATTCACCCCTCCACTTT.

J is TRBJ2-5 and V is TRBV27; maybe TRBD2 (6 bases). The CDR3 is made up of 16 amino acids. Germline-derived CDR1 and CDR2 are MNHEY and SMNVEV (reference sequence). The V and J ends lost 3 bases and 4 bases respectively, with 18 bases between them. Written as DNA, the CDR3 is TGTGCCAGCAGTTTTATCTTCCCCCCGGGAGTAGAGACCCAGTACTTC. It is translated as CASSFIFPPGVETQYF.

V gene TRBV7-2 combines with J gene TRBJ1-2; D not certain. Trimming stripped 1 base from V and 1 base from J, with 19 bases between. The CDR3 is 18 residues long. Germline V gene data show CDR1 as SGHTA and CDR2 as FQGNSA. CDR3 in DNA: TGTGCCAGCAGCTTAGATGGCCGGAGCCTCTCGGGTAACTATGGCTACACCTTC. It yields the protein CASSLDGRSLSGNYGYTF.

CDR3 nucleotides: TGTGCCAGCAGTTTCGGACAGGGGGCCTATGGCTACACCTTC. Its protein is CASSFGQGAYGYTF. V gene TRBV7-6 combines with J gene TRBJ1-2; 11 bases align to TRBD1. Germline loops: CDR1 SGHVS, CDR2 FNYEAQ. V lost 6 bases to trimming and J lost 4 bases; unmatched junction nucleotides: 4. This CDR3 comprises 14 residues. Combining the CDR3 with reference TRBV7-6 and TRBJ1-2 gives the whole variable domain GAGVSQSPRYKVTKRGQDVALRCDPISGHVSLYWYRQALGQGPEFLTYFNYEAQQDKSGLPNDRFSAERPEGSISTLTIQRTEQRDSAMYRCASSFGQGAYGYTFGSGTRLTVV.

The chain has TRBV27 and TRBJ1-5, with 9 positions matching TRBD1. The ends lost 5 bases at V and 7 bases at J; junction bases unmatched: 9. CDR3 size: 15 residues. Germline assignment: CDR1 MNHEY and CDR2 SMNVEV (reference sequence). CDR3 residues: CASSVQGARSQPQHF. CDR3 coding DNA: TGTGCCAGCAGTGTACAGGGGGCGCGGAGCCAGCCCCAGCATTTT.

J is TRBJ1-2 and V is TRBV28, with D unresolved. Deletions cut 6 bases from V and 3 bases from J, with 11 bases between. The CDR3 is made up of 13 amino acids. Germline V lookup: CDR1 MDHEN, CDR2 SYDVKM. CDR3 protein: CASSKGSYYGYTF. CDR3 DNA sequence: TGTGCCAGCAGCAAGGGCAGCTACTATGGCTACACCTTC.

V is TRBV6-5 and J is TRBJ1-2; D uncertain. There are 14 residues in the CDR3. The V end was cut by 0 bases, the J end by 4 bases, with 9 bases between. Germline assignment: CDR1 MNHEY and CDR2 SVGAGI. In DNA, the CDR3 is TGTGCCAGCAGTTACTCCCCTGACATCTATGGCTACACCTTC. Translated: CASSYSPDIYGYTF.

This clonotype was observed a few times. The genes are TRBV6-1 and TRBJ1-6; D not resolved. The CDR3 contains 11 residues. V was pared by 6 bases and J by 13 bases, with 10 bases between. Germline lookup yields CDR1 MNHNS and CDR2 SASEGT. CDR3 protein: CASSAAPPLHF. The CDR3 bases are TGTGCCAGCAGCGCTGCTCCGCCCCTCCACTTT.

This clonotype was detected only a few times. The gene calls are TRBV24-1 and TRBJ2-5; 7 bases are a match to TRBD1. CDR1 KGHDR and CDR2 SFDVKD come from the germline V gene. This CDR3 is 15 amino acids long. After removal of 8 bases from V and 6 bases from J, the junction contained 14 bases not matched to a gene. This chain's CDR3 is CATMEVRDRSQTQYF. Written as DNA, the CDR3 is TGTGCCACCATGGAGGTGAGGGACAGAAGCCAGACCCAGTACTTC.

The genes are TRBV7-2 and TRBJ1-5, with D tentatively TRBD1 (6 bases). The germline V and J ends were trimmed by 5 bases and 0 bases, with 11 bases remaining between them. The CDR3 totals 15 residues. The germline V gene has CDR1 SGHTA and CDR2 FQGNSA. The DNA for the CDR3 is TGTGCCAGCAGCAGGTGGACAGATAGCAATCAGCCCCAGCATTTT. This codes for CASSRWTDSNQPQHF.

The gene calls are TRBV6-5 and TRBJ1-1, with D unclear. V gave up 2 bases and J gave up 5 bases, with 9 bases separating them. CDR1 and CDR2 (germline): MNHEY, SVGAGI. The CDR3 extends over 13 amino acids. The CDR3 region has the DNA TGTGCCAGCAGTTACGAGTCCAGGACTGAAGCTTTCTTT. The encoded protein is CASSYESRTEAFF.

DNA for the CDR3: TGTGCCAGCAGCTCCCGGACTTCGGGGACCCAGTACTTC. It codes for CASSSRTSGTQYF. This rearrangement joins TRBV11-3 to TRBJ2-5; maybe TRBD2 (5 bases). V lost 4 bases to trimming and J lost 7 bases, with 13 bases between them. This CDR3 comprises 13 residues. CDR1 and CDR2 from the germline V gene are SGHNT and YENEEA. The entire variable domain, with the rest obtained from reference TRBV11-3 and TRBJ2-5, is as follows: EAGVVQSPRYKIIEKKQPVAFWCNPISGHNTLYWYLQNLGQGPELLIRYENEEAVDDSQLPKDRFSAERLKGVDSTLKIQPAELGDSAVYLCASSSRTSGTQYFGPGTRLLVL.

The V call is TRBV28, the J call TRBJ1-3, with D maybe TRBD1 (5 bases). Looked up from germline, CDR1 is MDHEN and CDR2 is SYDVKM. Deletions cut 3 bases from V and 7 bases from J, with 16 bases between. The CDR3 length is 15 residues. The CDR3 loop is CASSLGLGVANTIYF. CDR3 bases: TGTGCCAGCAGTTTGGGACTCGGGGTGGCGAACACCATATATTTT.